The 21 T cell receptor beta chains below come from one sample, sequenced in a study of blood T cell repertoires in COVID-19. The data were produced by immunoSEQ multiplex PCR, yet TCRdb's version contains in-frame clones alone and is incomplete. There are a few hundred thousand clones in the sample; under 90% occur only once, and roughly 1.9% lies in the top ten. Sequencing was performed on peripheral blood. Every receptor here comes from a woman between 25 and 40 years old with COVID-19, enrolled during active disease.

CDR3 DNA sequence: TGTGCCAGTAGTCCGCAGGGGAAATTGAACACTGAAGCTTTCTTT. It is translated as CASSPQGKLNTEAFF. This chain uses TRBV19 with TRBJ1-1, with a possible D match to TRBD1 (6 bases). The length of the CDR3 is 15 residues. The ends were cut back, 5 bases at V and 0 bases at J, with 13 bases in the middle. Germline lookup yields CDR1 LNHDA and CDR2 SQIVND (reference sequence). The full variable domain, completed using reference TRBV19 and TRBJ1-1, is DGGITQSPKYLFRKEGQNVTLSCEQNLNHDAMYWYRQDPGQGLRLIYYSQIVNDFQKGDIAEGYSVSREKKESFPLTVTSAQKNPTAFYLCASSPQGKLNTEAFFGQGTRLTVV.

The rearrangement joins TRBV27 to TRBJ2-1; D possibly corresponds to TRBD2 (7 bases). This CDR3 comprises 13 residues. Germline CDR1 MNHEY, CDR2 SMNVEV (reference sequence). V shed 2 bases and J shed 6 bases, with 8 bases lying between them. The CDR3 nucleotides are TGTGCCAGCAGTTTAGGGGGGGCCAATGAGCAGTTCTTC. It is translated as CASSLGGANEQFF.

This clone appeared a few times. The chain employs TRBV5-6 and TRBJ1-2, with TRBD1 matching 8 bases. V was pared by 1 base and J by 9 bases, with 5 bases of the junction left unmatched. The CDR3 sequence is 13 residues long. Germline values: CDR1 SGHDT, CDR2 YYEEEE. Here the CDR3 DNA reads TGTGCCAGCAGCTTGAGGACAGGGCGGAGCTACACCTTC. It is translated as CASSLRTGRSYTF.

J is TRBJ1-5 and V is TRBV6-1; 7 nucleotides match TRBD1. With 4 bases clipped from V and 1 base from J, the junction kept 7 bases outside the gene matches. This CDR3 has 16 residues. CDR1 is MNHNS and CDR2 is SASEGT in the germline V gene. CDR3 residues: CASSVLLQGSNQPQHF. The CDR3 DNA reads TGTGCCAGCAGTGTACTTCTACAGGGGAGCAATCAGCCCCAGCATTTT.

The CDR3: CAWTDISIGNTIYF. The DNA for the CDR3 is TGTGCCTGGACGGACATCTCAATCGGAAACACCATATATTTT. The chain recombines TRBV30 with TRBJ1-3; D is possibly TRBD1 (5 bases). The V gene lost 4 bases and the J gene lost 4 bases, with 14 bases spanning the gap. The germline V gene encodes CDR1 GTSNPN and CDR2 SVGIG (reference sequence). The CDR3 runs to 14 residues.

As regards this clone: This sample includes further DNA sequences coding for the same CDR3. The chain joins TRBV7-9 to TRBJ2-1; TRBD1 matches at 7 bases. Germline values: CDR1 SEHNR, CDR2 FQNEAQ (reference sequence). The CDR3 spans 15 residues. V was clipped by 6 bases and J by 0 bases; unmatched bases: 5. The CDR3 loop is CASSLTGSSYNEQFF. CDR3 DNA sequence: TGTGCCAGCAGTTTGACAGGGAGCTCCTACAATGAGCAGTTCTTC.

This chain joins TRBV28 and TRBJ2-1; no definite D call. This CDR3 has 14 amino acids. Germline V gene data show CDR1 as MDHEN and CDR2 as SYDVKM. V was pared by 6 bases and J by 0 bases, with 9 bases between. The CDR3 region is CASRPRSSYNEQFF. CDR3 in DNA: TGTGCCAGCAGGCCTAGGAGCTCCTACAATGAGCAGTTCTTC.

This chain connects TRBV11-3 to TRBJ1-3, with unresolved D. CDR1 is SGHNT and CDR2 is YENEEA in the germline V gene. The CDR3 spans 16 residues. V lost 5 bases, J lost 2 bases, and 16 bases lay in between. CDR3 sequence: CASSRSGNNAGNTIYF. CDR3 DNA: TGTGCCAGCAGCCGGTCGGGGAATAACGCTGGAAACACCATATATTTT. The complete variable domain, with remaining parts taken from reference TRBV11-3 and TRBJ1-3, reads EAGVVQSPRYKIIEKKQPVAFWCNPISGHNTLYWYLQNLGQGPELLIRYENEEAVDDSQLPKDRFSAERLKGVDSTLKIQPAELGDSAVYLCASSRSGNNAGNTIYFGEGSWLTVV.

Only a few counts were recorded for this clone. The chain couples TRBV7-6 to TRBJ1-3; 7 bases line up with TRBD1. V lost 5 bases and J lost 4; bases outside the gene matches: 8. The germline gives CDR1 SGHVS, CDR2 FNYEAQ. The CDR3 runs to 15 residues. CDR3 nucleotides: TGTGCCAGCAGCCTCAGACAGGGTACAGGAAACACCATATATTTT. Its translation is CASSLRQGTGNTIYF.

The rearrangement links TRBV5-1 to TRBJ1-4; D not resolved. This CDR3 comprises 15 residues. Trimming removed 1 base from V and 5 bases from J, with 12 bases in between. Looked up from germline, CDR1 is SGHRS and CDR2 is YFSETQ. The CDR3 here is CASSLPGSGNEKLFF. The DNA of the CDR3 is TGCGCCAGCAGCTTGCCCGGGTCCGGGAATGAAAAACTGTTTTTT.

This chain connects TRBV19 to TRBJ2-1; D is possibly TRBD2 (6 bases). The CDR3 runs 14 residues. Trimming left V 2 bases short and J 4 bases short, with 9 bases between. Germline V gene sequence: CDR1 LNHDA, CDR2 SQIVND (reference sequence). The DNA for the CDR3 is TGTGCCAGTAGTATAACCGGGGGATACAATGAGCAGTTCTTC. Amino acids: CASSITGGYNEQFF.

This chain links TRBV3-1 (or the pseudogene TRBV3-2) with TRBJ1-2, with D possibly TRBD1 on 5 matching bases. This CDR3 region has 15 residues. Per germline, CDR1 LGHDT and CDR2 YNNKEL (reference sequence). V lost 1 base and J 3 bases, leaving 12 bases between the germline ends. The CDR3 DNA sequence: TGTGCCAGCAGCCAAGCCGGGGGAAGAGACTATGGCTACACCTTC. It codes for CASSQAGGRDYGYTF.

This clone was detected only once. This chain uses TRBV11-2 with TRBJ2-3, with TRBD2 identical over 8 bases. CDR1 is SGHAT and CDR2 is FQNNGV in the germline V gene. V shed 5 bases, J shed 6 bases, and the junction held 7 bases outside the gene matches. This CDR3 is 14 amino acids long. The CDR3: CASSSSGAADTQYF. The CDR3 region has the DNA TGTGCCAGCAGCAGTAGCGGGGCGGCGGATACGCAGTATTTT.

The chain recombines TRBV4-1 with TRBJ2-1, with D possibly being TRBD1 (6 bases). V dropped 1 base and J dropped 10 bases, with 17 bases sitting between them. This CDR3 is built from 15 residues. In germline, CDR1 is MGHRA, CDR2 YSYEKL. The CDR3 DNA reads as TGCGCCAGCAGCCAAGTAACAGGGACGATGTTAGAGCAGTTCTTC. Residues: CASSQVTGTMLEQFF.

This clone was found a few times. This sequence joins TRBV4-1 and TRBJ1-3; maybe TRBD1 (5 bases). The germline V gene encodes CDR1 MGHRA and CDR2 YSYEKL. This CDR3 has 16 amino acids. V gave up 1 base and J gave up 4 bases, with 14 bases separating them. CDR3 residues: CASSQVAARAGNTIYF. The CDR3 nucleotides are TGCGCCAGCAGCCAAGTGGCGGCCAGGGCGGGAAACACCATATATTTT.

This chain links TRBV2 with TRBJ1-6; TRBD1 might be the D (5 bases). Between the trimmed V and J ends, which lost 8 bases and 4 bases, there was a span of 18 bases. CDR1 SNHLY and CDR2 FYNNEI come from the germline V gene. The CDR3 spans 16 residues. The CDR3 here is CASLPGLLSYNSPLHF. Written as DNA, the CDR3 is TGTGCCAGCCTCCCAGGGCTGCTGAGTTATAATTCACCCCTCCACTTT.

The chain links TRBV27 to TRBJ1-4; D is ambiguous. Per germline, CDR1 MNHEY and CDR2 SMNVEV (reference sequence). CDR3 length equals 14 residues. The V and J ends lost 10 bases and 7 bases respectively, with 19 bases between them. CDR3 amino acids: CATPPGGYGEKLFF. The CDR3 DNA sequence: TGTGCCACCCCGCCCGGTGGTTACGGTGAAAAACTGTTTTTT.

J is TRBJ2-1 and V is TRBV5-4; perhaps TRBD1 as D (6 bases). The CDR3 sequence is 13 residues long. The V end lost 4 bases, the J end lost 8 bases, and 13 bases lay between the germline ends. The germline gives CDR1 SGHNT, CDR2 YYREEE (reference sequence). The CDR3 reads CASSTGISYEQFF. In DNA form, the CDR3 reads TGTGCCAGCAGCACAGGGATATCCTATGAGCAGTTCTTC.

The chain carries TRBV6-2 or TRBV6-3 and TRBJ2-1; 8 nucleotides agree with TRBD2. Trimming removed 4 bases from V and 7 bases from J; junction bases left unmatched: 12. The germline CDR1 and CDR2 sequences are MNHEY and SVGEGT. CDR3 length: 16 amino acids. As DNA, the CDR3 is TGTGCCAGCAGTTTATTTACGGGGGGGGCCGGAAATGAGCAGTTCTTC. Residues: CASSLFTGGAGNEQFF.

The V gene is TRBV19, the J gene TRBJ1-4; maybe TRBD1 (5 bases). The CDR3 runs 14 residues. Germline V gives CDR1 LNHDA, CDR2 SQIVND (reference sequence). Trimming removed 5 bases at V and 5 bases at J, with 12 bases between. CDR3 sequence (DNA): TGTGCCAGTAGTGGGGCAGGCATGAATGAAAAACTGTTTTTT. Protein: CASSGAGMNEKLFF.

CDR3 in DNA: TGTGCCAGCAGACAGCTTCTGAACACTGAAGCTTTCTTT. Protein product: CASRQLLNTEAFF. This chain links TRBV7-9 with TRBJ1-1; D is uncertain. This CDR3 comprises 13 residues. V was pared by 6 bases and J by 0 bases, with 8 bases between. Germline CDR1 is SEHNR and CDR2 is FQNEAQ (reference sequence).